Presented here are 6 T cell receptor beta chains from one specimen sequenced in a study of T-cell memory formation after mild COVID-19. TCRdb independently ran MiXCR on the 5' RACE reads; one entry per CDR3 protein. The sample consists of approximately 260,000 distinct CDR3 sequences, under 20% of them appearing once. The specimen was PBMCs or a T cell subset sorted from them (not recorded which). These receptors all come from a man aged 18 to 30 who had mild COVID-19 (a few samples of this study predate the infection). Cell type and time point are not known.

The chain is built from TRBV7-2 and TRBJ2-5; no reliable D call. Deletions cut 1 base from V and 5 bases from J, with 17 bases between. Germline lookup yields CDR1 SGHTA and CDR2 FQGNSA. The CDR3 consists of 16 residues. CDR3: CASSLVSSLVEETQYF. The CDR3 DNA follows: TGTGCCAGCAGCTTAGTTAGTAGCCTGGTAGAGGAGACCCAGTACTTC.

This clonotype has just a few counts. The rearrangement joins TRBV12-3 or TRBV12-4 to TRBJ2-4; TRBD1 agrees at 10 bases. The V and J ends lost 5 bases and 5 bases, in that order; junction bases with no gene match: 6. The CDR3 is 15 residues long. The CDR3 sequence: CASSPQTGGENIQYF. CDR3 coding DNA: TGTGCCAGCAGTCCTCAGACAGGGGGCGAAAACATTCAGTACTTC.

This clonotype was seen a handful of times. The chain couples TRBV11-1 to TRBJ1-2, with D possibly matching TRBD1 (6 bases). CDR3 size: 16 residues. Trimming shortened V by 4 bases and J by 1 base, and 16 bases separated the two germline ends. Germline V lookup: CDR1 SGHAT, CDR2 FQDESV (reference sequence). The CDR3 region is CASSSTRDTHNYGYTF. For the CDR3, the DNA is TGTGCCAGCAGCTCGACTCGGGACACGCATAACTATGGCTACACCTTC.

This clonotype was found a few times. The chain employs TRBV10-2 and TRBJ2-5, with D perhaps matching TRBD1 or TRBD2 (6 bases each). The CDR3 runs to 14 residues. Germline V gives CDR1 WSHSY, CDR2 SAAADI. Trimming cost V 7 bases and J 4 bases, with 16 bases left between them. Here the CDR3 reads CASNAPGAGETQYF. In nucleotides, the CDR3 is TGCGCCAGCAATGCCCCGGGGGCTGGAGAGACCCAGTACTTC.

The rearrangement links TRBV20-1 to TRBJ1-4; D ambiguous. V lost 3 bases to trimming and J lost 8 bases, with 7 bases between them. CDR3 length: 11 residues. Germline V gene sequence: CDR1 DFQATT, CDR2 SNEGSKA (reference sequence). The CDR3 DNA reads as TGCAGTGCTAGGGGAGGAGAAAAACTGTTTTTT. This encodes CSARGGEKLFF.

The chain is built from TRBV4-3 and TRBJ2-3, with 9 bases that match TRBD1. J gave up 5 bases and V 4 bases, and 10 bases lay outside the gene matches. There are 16 residues in the CDR3. CDR1 is LGHNA and CDR2 is YSLEER in the germline V gene. CDR3 nucleotides: TGCGCCAGCAGCCCGAAACCGGGACAGGGAAGAGATACGCAGTATTTT. Protein: CASSPKPGQGRDTQYF.